This T cell receptor (beta chain) was documented in a study of T cell responses to AZD1222 COVID-19 vaccine. Study conclusions and caveats: Donors in the cohort were predominantly white British and more often female, and clonal diversity was possibly underestimated. Spike-specific TCRs gained breadth and depth after people received two AZD1222 doses. Repertoires were obtained only post-peak T cell response.

Per germline, CDR1 SGHRS and CDR2 YFSETQ. The CDR3 spans 14 residues. Between the trimmed V and J ends, which lost 0 bases and 5 bases, there was a span of 9 bases. On this clone itself: The antigen is undetermined.

The repertoire was sequenced with immunoSEQ multiplex PCR; TCRdb's copy has only in-frame clones and lacks some. Of 150,000 or so clones listed, about 87% are singletons. The V call is TRBV5-1, the J call TRBJ1-5; D not certain. Sequenced here: peripheral blood, sampled 28 days after the second AZD1222 dose. This TCR was sampled from an adult who received the AZD1222 COVID-19 vaccine. CDR3 nucleotide sequence: TGCGCCAGCAGCTTGGGAGGGCCAGATCAGCCCCAGCATTTT. Its protein is CASSLGGPDQPQHF.